The entry that follows covers one TCR beta chain sequence. The target antigen is unknown. These data originate in a study of T cell responses to AZD1222 COVID-19 vaccine. TCRdb's table, derived via immunoSEQ multiplex PCR, lists solely in-frame clones and lacks some. Here the sample spans over 100,000 clones, approximately 90% being singletons. Findings and caveats of the study: The study sampled repertoires only after the peak T cell response.

This CDR3 is 15 amino acids long. Germline CDR1 reads SGHNT; CDR2 reads YENEEA. Trimming removed 4 bases from V and 0 bases from J, with 11 bases in between. This specimen consisted of peripheral blood, obtained 28 days after the second AZD1222 dose. This sequence originates from an adult who received the AZD1222 COVID-19 vaccine. The genes are TRBV11-3 and TRBJ2-3, with D possibly TRBD2 on 6 matching bases. The CDR3 reads CASSYDSGSTDTQYF. As DNA, the CDR3 is TGTGCCAGCAGCTACGATAGCGGAAGCACAGATACGCAGTATTTT.